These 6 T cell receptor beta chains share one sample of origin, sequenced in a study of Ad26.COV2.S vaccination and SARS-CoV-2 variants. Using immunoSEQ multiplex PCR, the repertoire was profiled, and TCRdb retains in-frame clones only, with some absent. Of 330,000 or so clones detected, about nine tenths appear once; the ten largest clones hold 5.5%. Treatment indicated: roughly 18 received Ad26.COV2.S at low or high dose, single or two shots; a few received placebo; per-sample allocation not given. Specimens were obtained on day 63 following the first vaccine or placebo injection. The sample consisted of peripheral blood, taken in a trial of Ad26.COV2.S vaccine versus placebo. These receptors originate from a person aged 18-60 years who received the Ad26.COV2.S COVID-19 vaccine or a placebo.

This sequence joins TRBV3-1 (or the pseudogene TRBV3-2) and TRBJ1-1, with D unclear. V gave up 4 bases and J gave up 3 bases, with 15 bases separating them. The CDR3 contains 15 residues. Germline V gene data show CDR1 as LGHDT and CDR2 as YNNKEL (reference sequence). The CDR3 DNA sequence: TGTGCCAGCAGCCTCGGACTGAAGTCCTACACTGAAGCTTTCTTT. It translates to CASSLGLKSYTEAFF.

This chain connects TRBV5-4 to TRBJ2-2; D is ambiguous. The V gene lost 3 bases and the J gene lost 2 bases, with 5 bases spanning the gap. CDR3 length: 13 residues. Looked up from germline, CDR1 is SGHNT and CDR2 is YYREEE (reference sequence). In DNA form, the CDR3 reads TGTGCCAGCAGCTCCCTTAACACCGGGGAGCTGTTTTTT. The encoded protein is CASSSLNTGELFF.

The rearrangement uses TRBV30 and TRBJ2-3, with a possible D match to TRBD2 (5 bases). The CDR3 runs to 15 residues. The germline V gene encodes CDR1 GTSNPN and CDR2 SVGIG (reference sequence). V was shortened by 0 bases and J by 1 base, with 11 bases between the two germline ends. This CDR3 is CAWSVHGVRTDTQYF. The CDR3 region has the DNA TGTGCCTGGAGTGTACACGGGGTTCGCACAGATACGCAGTATTTT.

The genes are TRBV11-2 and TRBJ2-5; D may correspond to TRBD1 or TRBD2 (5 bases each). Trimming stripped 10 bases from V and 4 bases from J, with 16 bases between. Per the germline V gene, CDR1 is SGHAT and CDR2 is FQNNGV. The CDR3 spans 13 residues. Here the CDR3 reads CATTPGRRETQYF. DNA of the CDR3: TGTGCCACGACCCCGGGGCGCCGAGAGACCCAGTACTTC.

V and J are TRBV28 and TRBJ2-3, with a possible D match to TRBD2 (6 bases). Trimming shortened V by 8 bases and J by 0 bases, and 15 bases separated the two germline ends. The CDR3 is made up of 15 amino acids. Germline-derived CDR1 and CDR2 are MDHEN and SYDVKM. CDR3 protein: CASRERATSTDTQYF. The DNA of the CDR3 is TGTGCCAGCCGGGAGAGGGCAACTAGCACAGATACGCAGTATTTT.

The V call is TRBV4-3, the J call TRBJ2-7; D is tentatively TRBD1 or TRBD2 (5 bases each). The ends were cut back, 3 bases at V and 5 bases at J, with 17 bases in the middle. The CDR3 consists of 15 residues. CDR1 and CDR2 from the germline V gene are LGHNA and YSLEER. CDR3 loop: CASSHLGTRSHEQYF. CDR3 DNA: TGCGCCAGCAGCCACCTCGGGACCCGAAGCCACGAGCAGTACTTC.